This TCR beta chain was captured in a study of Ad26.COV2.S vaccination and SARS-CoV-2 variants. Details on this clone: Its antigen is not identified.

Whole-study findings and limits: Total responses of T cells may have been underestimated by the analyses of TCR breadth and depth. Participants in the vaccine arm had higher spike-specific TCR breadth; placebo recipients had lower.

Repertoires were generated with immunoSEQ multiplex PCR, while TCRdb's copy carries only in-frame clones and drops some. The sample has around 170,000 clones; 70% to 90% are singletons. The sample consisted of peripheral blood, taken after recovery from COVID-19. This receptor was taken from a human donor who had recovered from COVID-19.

This chain's CDR3 is CASRRGLYYGYTF. The CDR3 DNA reads as TGTGCCAGCAGACGGGGACTCTACTATGGCTACACCTTC. The chain uses TRBV6-5 and TRBJ1-2; tentative D call: TRBD1 (5 bases). Trimming cost V 6 bases and J 3 bases, with 11 bases left between them. CDR1 is MNHEY, CDR2 SVGAGI, per germline. The CDR3 is 13 residues long.